This TCR beta chain was identified in a study of T cell repertoires in cytomegalovirus infection. Study background: Evidence of both CMV infection and a matching HLA type came from public TCR beta signatures.

This clonotype was found once. Its antigen is unknown. V lost 2 bases and J lost 2; bases outside the gene matches: 1. In germline, CDR1 is SNHLY, CDR2 FYNNEI. The CDR3 totals 16 residues. TCRdb used MiXCR to reprocess the reads, holding one entry per CDR3 protein. The sample carries more than 110,000 distinct CDR3 sequences, over 30% recorded once. Sample: CD8+ T cells from cultured PBMCs, taken from culture after CMV antigen stimulation. The clonotype originates from a human donor in good health (CMV status not recorded). Some clones in this sample may be carry-over from other donors' samples. The chain recombines TRBV2 with TRBJ2-5; 14 bases are shared with TRBD2. CDR3: CASSEWTSGGQETQYF. CDR3 in DNA: TGTGCCAGCAGTGAATGGACTAGCGGGGGGCAAGAGACCCAGTACTTC.